The clone carrying this T cell receptor beta chain came up many times. Germline CDR1 reads MNHEY; CDR2 reads SVGAGI. This CDR3 has 12 residues. V lost 6 bases, J lost 8 bases, and 1 base stayed unmatched. Unique molecular identifiers were incorporated when the TCRbeta library was constructed. TCRdb redid the calling of the PCR reads with MiXCR, one entry per CDR3 protein. The table records some 8,000 distinct CDR3 sequences, 9.5% to 15% of them present only once. The data originate from a study of T-cell reconstitution after alpha-beta-depleted transplantation in children. This sequence originates from a patient aged 2-15 years who had a stem cell transplant for inherited bone marrow failure, so the T cells may come from the graft donor. Source: PBMCs, mostly from graft donor cells, taken 60 days after TCRalphabeta/CD19-depleted stem cell transplant. The V call is TRBV6-5, the J call TRBJ1-6, with 7 bases that match TRBD1. The CDR3 coding sequence is TGTGCCAGCAGAGACAGGGATTCACCCCTCCACTTT. As protein: CASRDRDSPLHF.